The 30 T cell receptor beta chains in this list originate from one sample, sequenced in a study of cytomegalovirus exposure and HLA in healthy donors. The PCR ran on 60 Vbeta and 13 Jbeta primers. Sequencing used immunoSEQ multiplex PCR; TCRdb keeps in-frame clones, though not all of them. Here the sample spans about 79,000 clones, over 70% being singletons. Sequencing was performed on PBMCs. These receptors all come from a man between 40 and 49 years old in good health and CMV-seropositive.

J is TRBJ2-7 and V is TRBV5-4, with TRBD1 matching 8 bases. The CDR3 is 15 residues long. The J segment lost 1 base and the V segment lost 4 bases, leaving 7 bases of the junction unmatched. Germline-derived CDR1 and CDR2 are SGHNT and YYREEE (reference sequence). The CDR3 sequence is CASSPDRATSYEQYF. In nucleotides, the CDR3 is TGTGCCAGCAGCCCGGACAGGGCGACTTCCTACGAGCAGTACTTC. The entire variable domain, with the rest obtained from reference TRBV5-4 and TRBJ2-7, is as follows: ETGVTQSPTHLIKTRGQQVTLRCSSQSGHNTVSWYQQALGQGPQFIFQYYREEENGRGNFPPRFSGLQFPNYSSELNVNALELDDSALYLCASSPDRATSYEQYFGPGTRLTVT.

This rearrangement joins TRBV7-9 to TRBJ1-6, with TRBD1 matching 9 bases. V lost 5 bases and J lost 12; bases outside the gene matches: 8. CDR1 SEHNR and CDR2 FQNEAQ come from the germline V gene (reference sequence). The CDR3 spans 14 residues. The CDR3 DNA follows: TGTGCCAGCAGCCTTCCGGGACAGGGCGTACCCCTCCACTTT. Amino acid sequence: CASSLPGQGVPLHF.

This clone was picked up a small number of times. This chain connects TRBV25-1 to TRBJ2-1; TRBD2 matches 11 bases. From germline, CDR1 is MGHDK and CDR2 SYGVNS. With V trimmed by 4 bases and J by 0 bases, 2 bases remained unmatched. The CDR3 extends over 16 amino acids. CDR3 coding DNA: TGTGCCAGCAGTGGGGGGACTAGCGGCTCCTACAATGAGCAGTTCTTC. This gives the protein CASSGGTSGSYNEQFF.

This sequence joins TRBV7-9 and TRBJ2-1; TRBD1 aligns across 10 bases. Looked up from germline, CDR1 is SEHNR and CDR2 is FQNEAQ (reference sequence). V gave up 6 bases and J gave up 6 bases; unmatched junction bases: 11. CDR3 length equals 16 residues. This CDR3 is CASRLPPGQGSNEQFF. The CDR3 DNA reads TGTGCCAGCAGATTGCCTCCGGGACAGGGGAGCAATGAGCAGTTCTTC.

This chain joins TRBV28 and TRBJ2-2, with 7 bases matching TRBD1. The CDR3 runs to 15 residues. From germline, CDR1 is MDHEN and CDR2 SYDVKM. V lost 3 bases and J lost 2; bases outside the gene matches: 3. CDR3 loop: CASSFRQGNTGELFF. Here the CDR3 DNA reads TGTGCCAGCAGTTTTCGACAGGGCAACACCGGGGAGCTGTTTTTT.

This clone showed up just a few times. The rearrangement uses TRBV10-3 and TRBJ1-1, with TRBD1 matching 8 bases. The CDR3 is 13 amino acids. Per germline, CDR1 ENHRY and CDR2 SYGVKD. Trimming removed 6 bases from V and 4 bases from J; junction bases left unmatched: 4. In DNA, the CDR3 is TGTGCCATCAGCCCACAGGGGGGCACTGAAGCTTTCTTT. Translated, it gives CAISPQGGTEAFF.

This chain links TRBV29-1 with TRBJ2-7; 11 nucleotides agree with TRBD2. V dropped 3 bases and J dropped 4; count of bases not matched to a gene: 5. Germline loops: CDR1 SQVTM, CDR2 ANQGSEA. The CDR3 extends over 14 amino acids. DNA for the CDR3: TGCAGCGTTGATGTAGCGGGAGGGGGGTACGAGCAGTACTTC. Translation: CSVDVAGGGYEQYF.

This clone came up a few times. V gene TRBV6-1 combines with J gene TRBJ2-5; 8 bases are a match to TRBD2. The CDR3 sequence is 15 residues long. Germline V gives CDR1 MNHNS, CDR2 SASEGT. J lost 2 bases, V lost 1 base, and 3 bases had no gene match. CDR3 region: CASSEVPGGQETQYF. CDR3 sequence (DNA): TGTGCCAGCAGTGAAGTACCGGGAGGGCAAGAGACCCAGTACTTC.

J is TRBJ2-2 and V is TRBV14; no clear D gene. The CDR3 consists of 14 residues. With 1 base removed from V and 9 bases from J, the gap between germline ends came to 12 bases. Germline lookup yields CDR1 SGHDN and CDR2 FVKESK. The CDR3 here is CASSQVLETRELFF. CDR3 bases: TGTGCCAGCAGCCAAGTGTTGGAGACCAGGGAGCTGTTTTTT.

The chain is built from TRBV2 and TRBJ2-1, with TRBD1 as a possible D gene (6 bases). This CDR3 is built from 13 residues. Germline values: CDR1 SNHLY, CDR2 FYNNEI. Between the trimmed V and J ends, which lost 6 bases and 5 bases, there was a span of 11 bases. The CDR3 here is CASRPGTNNEQFF. The DNA of the CDR3 is TGTGCCAGCAGACCCGGGACAAACAATGAGCAGTTCTTC.

This chain connects TRBV4-3 to TRBJ1-2; D unresolved. The CDR3 spans 15 residues. V lost 1 base and J 4 bases, leaving 13 bases between the germline ends. Germline V gives CDR1 LGHNA, CDR2 YSLEER. CDR3 in amino acids: CASSQVHSPSYGYTF. The CDR3 nucleotides read TGCGCCAGCAGCCAAGTCCACAGCCCTTCCTATGGCTACACCTTC.

The table lists this clone with a count of one. V and J are TRBV15 and TRBJ2-7; D unresolved. Trimming pared 5 bases from V and 0 bases from J, leaving 8 bases between. Germline V gene data show CDR1 as LNHNV and CDR2 as YYDKDF (reference sequence). This CDR3 is built from 13 residues. The DNA of the CDR3 is TGTGCCACCAGCCGCAGTCTCTCCTACGAGCAGTACTTC. The encoded protein is CATSRSLSYEQYF.

V gene TRBV5-1 combines with J gene TRBJ2-5; D possibly corresponds to TRBD1 (5 bases). Germline-derived CDR1 and CDR2 are SGHRS and YFSETQ. V lost 4 bases and J lost 1, with 8 bases in between. The CDR3 totals 13 residues. CDR3 coding DNA: TGCGCCAGCAGCACGACAGCCCAAGAGACCCAGTACTTC. This codes for CASSTTAQETQYF.

There are a few counts of this clone. This chain joins TRBV2 and TRBJ1-4; the D gene is possibly TRBD1 (6 bases). The CDR3 totals 15 residues. Germline lookup yields CDR1 SNHLY and CDR2 FYNNEI. The V end lost 9 bases, the J end lost 7 bases, and 21 bases lay between the germline ends. The CDR3 region is CASSYTGTVGEKLFF. The CDR3, as DNA: TGTGCCAGTTCATATACAGGGACGGTTGGTGAAAAACTGTTTTTT.

The V gene is TRBV6-1, the J gene TRBJ1-1, with a weak D call TRBD1 (5 bases). This CDR3 region has 13 residues. V was pared by 3 bases and J by 5 bases, with 10 bases between. The germline V gene has CDR1 MNHNS and CDR2 SASEGT. Here the CDR3 reads CASSDGAGTEAFF. CDR3 bases: TGTGCCAGCAGTGATGGGGCGGGGACTGAAGCTTTCTTT.

The chain uses TRBV2 and TRBJ2-1; D is possibly TRBD1 (6 bases). The CDR3 is made up of 12 amino acids. Germline V gene sequence: CDR1 SNHLY, CDR2 FYNNEI. Trimming stripped 6 bases from V and 7 bases from J, with 10 bases between. The CDR3 spells CASRIQGNEQFF. As DNA, the CDR3 is TGTGCCAGCAGAATACAGGGAAATGAGCAGTTCTTC.

The genes are TRBV11-2 and TRBJ2-7; 12 bases are a match to TRBD2. This CDR3 spans 14 amino acids. In germline, CDR1 is SGHAT, CDR2 FQNNGV. Trimming cost V 5 bases and J 7 bases; bases outside gene matches: 6. In nucleotides, the CDR3 is TGTGCCAGCAGCCAGACTAGCGGGAGTGGTGAGCAGTACTTC. Protein sequence: CASSQTSGSGEQYF.

In its sample, this clone was seen a few times. The V gene is TRBV7-8, the J gene TRBJ1-2, with 8 bases aligning to TRBD1. This CDR3 has 14 amino acids. CDR1 SGHVS and CDR2 FQNEAQ come from the germline V gene. Trimming removed 5 bases from V and 6 bases from J; junction bases left unmatched: 8. The CDR3 region has the DNA TGTGCCAGCAGCCCAGACAGGGGAGCCGATGGCTACACCTTC. Translated, it gives CASSPDRGADGYTF.

J is TRBJ2-6 and V is TRBV19; unclear D gene. V was pared by 6 bases and J by 5 bases, with 5 bases between. CDR1 is LNHDA, CDR2 SQIVND, per germline (reference sequence). This CDR3 comprises 12 residues. The CDR3 loop reads CASSNRANVLTF. In DNA, the CDR3 is TGTGCCAGTAGCAACAGGGCCAACGTCCTGACTTTC.

The CDR3 region is CASSPPLQAHSGANVLTF. In DNA, the CDR3 is TGTGCCAGCTCACCCCCTCTGCAGGCGCACTCTGGGGCCAACGTCCTGACTTTC. The V and J genes are TRBV18 and TRBJ2-6; D gene unclear. The CDR3 is 18 residues long. Looked up from germline, CDR1 is KGHSH and CDR2 is LQKENI. V lost 3 bases, J lost 0 bases, and 15 bases lay in between.

V gene TRBV5-5 combines with J gene TRBJ1-4; 8 bases match TRBD1. This CDR3 comprises 15 residues. The V segment lost 2 bases and the J segment 5 bases; nucleotides outside the gene matches: 5. Germline V gives CDR1 SGHKS, CDR2 YYEKEE (reference sequence). CDR3 sequence (DNA): TGTGCCAGCAGCTTCTCAGGGGGCGGGAATGAAAAACTGTTTTTT. This encodes CASSFSGGGNEKLFF.

The chain employs TRBV30 and TRBJ1-2; possible D gene TRBD1, 6 bases. Between the trimmed V and J ends, which lost 8 bases and 4 bases, there was a span of 14 bases. Germline assignment: CDR1 GTSNPN and CDR2 SVGIG (reference sequence). The length of the CDR3 is 12 residues. CDR3: CASEGVGYGYTF. The DNA of the CDR3 is TGTGCCAGCGAGGGGGTTGGCTATGGCTACACCTTC.

The rearrangement joins TRBV5-8 to TRBJ1-1; D may be TRBD1 (5 bases). Trimming shortened V by 4 bases and J by 1 base, and 8 bases separated the two germline ends. This CDR3 has 13 amino acids. Germline values: CDR1 SGHTS, CDR2 YDEGEE. In nucleotides, the CDR3 is TGTGCCAGCAGCCAGGGTGGGAACACTGAAGCTTTCTTT. Encoded protein: CASSQGGNTEAFF.

The chain carries TRBV2 and TRBJ2-7; 10 bases are a match to TRBD2. This CDR3 region has 15 residues. Germline-derived CDR1 and CDR2 are SNHLY and FYNNEI. The V segment lost 8 bases and the J segment 1 base; nucleotides outside the gene matches: 8. This CDR3 reads CASYTSGASSYEQYF. CDR3 DNA sequence: TGTGCCAGCTATACTAGCGGGGCTTCATCCTACGAGCAGTACTTC.

This clone appeared a few times. The chain is built from TRBV9 and TRBJ1-5; D is unresolved. The germline V and J ends were trimmed by 0 bases and 5 bases, with 12 bases remaining between them. Germline CDR1 SGDLS, CDR2 YYNGEE. The CDR3 loop spans 15 amino acids. The CDR3 protein is CASSVGGEVHQPQHF. The CDR3 bases are TGTGCCAGCAGCGTAGGGGGAGAAGTACATCAGCCCCAGCATTTT. Variable domain in full (rest from reference TRBV9 and TRBJ1-5): DSGVTQTPKHLITATGQRVTLRCSPRSGDLSVYWYQQSLDQGLQFLIQYYNGEERAKGNILERFSAQQFPDLHSELNLSSLELGDSALYFCASSVGGEVHQPQHFGDGTRLSIL.

This clone was detected once. V and J are TRBV5-6 and TRBJ1-2; TRBD1 agrees at 7 bases. The V gene end was trimmed by 4 bases and the J gene end by 4 bases; junction bases not matched to a gene: 13. The CDR3 is made up of 16 amino acids. CDR1 is SGHDT, CDR2 YYEEEE, per germline. CDR3 sequence: CASSAGTGARGYGYTF. The CDR3 region has the DNA TGTGCCAGCAGCGCGGGAACAGGGGCTAGGGGCTATGGCTACACCTTC.

CDR3 residues: CASSATGGPHQPQHF. CDR3 DNA: TGTGCCAGCAGTGCCACAGGGGGCCCGCATCAGCCCCAGCATTTT. V usage is TRBV6-5 and J usage is TRBJ1-5; TRBD1 matches at 9 bases. CDR1 and CDR2 from the germline V gene are MNHEY and SVGAGI. The ends lost 5 bases at V and 5 bases at J; junction bases unmatched: 7. This CDR3 has 15 residues.

This chain joins TRBV7-2 and TRBJ1-1; no clear D gene. Germline CDR1 and CDR2: SGHTA and FQGNSA. This CDR3 has 14 amino acids. Trimming stripped 3 bases from V and 0 bases from J, with 8 bases between. The CDR3 region is CASSLYFMNTEAFF. The CDR3, as DNA: TGTGCCAGCAGCTTGTATTTTATGAACACTGAAGCTTTCTTT.

This clone was picked up a small number of times. The V and J genes are TRBV7-2 and TRBJ1-5; TRBD1 matches 12 bases. This CDR3 contains 14 residues. Germline V lookup: CDR1 SGHTA, CDR2 FQGNSA. J was trimmed by 5 bases and V by 5 bases; bases with no gene match: 1. CDR3 sequence reads: CASSRDRGHQPQHF. Written as DNA, the CDR3 is TGTGCCAGCAGCAGGGACAGGGGGCATCAGCCCCAGCATTTT.

The rearrangement uses TRBV19 and TRBJ1-5; 7 bases line up with TRBD1. The V gene's germline CDR1 is LNHDA and CDR2 SQIVND (reference sequence). J lost 9 bases, V lost 4 bases, and 12 bases had no gene match. This CDR3 comprises 15 residues. CDR3 DNA sequence: TGTGCCAGTAGTAATCCATACAGGGGTCGGAGGCCCCAGCATTTT. Translation: CASSNPYRGRRPQHF.